Listed below are T cell receptor beta chains from one sample, sequenced in a study of cytomegalovirus exposure and HLA in healthy donors. This table comes from immunoSEQ multiplex PCR, and its TCRdb copy is limited to in-frame clones, with some not included. The sample has 160,000 or so clones; 82% are singletons. The sequencing sample was made of PBMCs. The receptors here all came from a woman between 50 and 59 years old in good health and CMV-seropositive. The CDR3 runs from the conserved cysteine through the conserved F or W. Fields, in order: D gene, V gene, clone size, J gene, CDR3 DNA, CDR3 protein. The D gene is left open where the match is weak. Size values are once, few and many counts, or a class for expanded clones, and some rows have none.

d_gene: NA; v_gene: TRBV19; abundance: NA; j_gene: TRBJ2-6; CDR3nt: TGTGCCAGTAAGCAGGGCAACACTGGGGCCAACGTCCTGACTTTC; CDR3aa: CASKQGNTGANVLTF
d_gene: NA; v_gene: TRBV7-6; abundance: NA; j_gene: TRBJ2-7; CDR3nt: TGTGCCAGCAGCCCCTCGGCGGGTGATGACTACGAGCAGTACTTC; CDR3aa: CASSPSAGDDYEQYF
d_gene: NA; v_gene: TRBV6-6; abundance: few; j_gene: TRBJ1-4; CDR3nt: TGTGCCAGCAGTTCCTCGGTTCAGTCAACTAATGAAAAACTGTTTTTT; CDR3aa: CASSSSVQSTNEKLFF
d_gene: NA; v_gene: TRBV27; abundance: NA; j_gene: TRBJ2-7; CDR3nt: TGTGCCAGCAGTTTATTAGCTGGCTACGAGCAGTACTTC; CDR3aa: CASSLLAGYEQYF
d_gene: NA; v_gene: TRBV5-1; abundance: few; j_gene: TRBJ2-3; CDR3nt: TGCGCCAGCAGCTTGGGAGGGTATGGGCAGTATTTT; CDR3aa: CASSLGGYGQYF
d_gene: NA; v_gene: TRBV19; abundance: NA; j_gene: TRBJ1-1; CDR3nt: TGTGCCAGTAGTACAGAAGCGGGACAAGGTGGATTTATGAACACTGAAGCTTTCTTT; CDR3aa: CASSTEAGQGGFMNTEAFF
d_gene: NA; v_gene: TRBV28; abundance: NA; j_gene: TRBJ1-4; CDR3nt: TGTGCCAGCAGTTCCGGACAGCAAGCTAATGAAAAACTGTTTTTT; CDR3aa: CASSSGQQANEKLFF
d_gene: NA; v_gene: TRBV7-9; abundance: few; j_gene: TRBJ2-7; CDR3nt: TGTGCCAGCAGCTTTATCCCAGGAGGGAACTACGAGCAGTACTTC; CDR3aa: CASSFIPGGNYEQYF
d_gene: TRBD2; v_gene: TRBV5-1; abundance: NA; j_gene: TRBJ2-1; CDR3nt: TGCGCCAGCAGCGTAGCCGGGACTAGCGGCCCCAATGAGCAGTTCTTC; CDR3aa: CASSVAGTSGPNEQFF
d_gene: TRBD2; v_gene: TRBV6-1; abundance: NA; j_gene: TRBJ2-4; CDR3nt: TGTGCCAGCAGTGAGGGACTAGTCAACATTCAGTACTTC; CDR3aa: CASSEGLVNIQYF
d_gene: TRBD2; v_gene: TRBV7-6; abundance: NA; j_gene: TRBJ2-1; CDR3nt: TGTGCCAGCAGAGATGGACTAGCGGGGGGGCACGAGCAGTTCTTC; CDR3aa: CASRDGLAGGHEQFF
d_gene: NA; v_gene: TRBV10-1; abundance: once; j_gene: TRBJ2-1; CDR3nt: TGCGCCAGCAGTGGGGTCAGGGGATACAATGAGCAGTTCTTC; CDR3aa: CASSGVRGYNEQFF
d_gene: NA; v_gene: TRBV10-1; abundance: NA; j_gene: TRBJ1-2; CDR3nt: TGCGCCAGCAGTGAGATAGGACAGTCTACCTATGGCTACACCTTC; CDR3aa: CASSEIGQSTYGYTF
d_gene: NA; v_gene: TRBV2; abundance: NA; j_gene: TRBJ1-3; CDR3nt: TGTGCCAGCAGCCCGGGACACTTCTCTGGAAACACCATATATTTT; CDR3aa: CASSPGHFSGNTIYF
d_gene: NA; v_gene: TRBV4-3; abundance: NA; j_gene: TRBJ2-2; CDR3nt: TGCGCCAGCAGCCAACCGGGGGTAGCCGGGGAGCTGTTTTTT; CDR3aa: CASSQPGVAGELFF
d_gene: NA; v_gene: TRBV6-5; abundance: NA; j_gene: TRBJ1-1; CDR3nt: TGTGCCAGCAGTTACTTTAAGGGGCTCGGCACTGAAGCTTTCTTT; CDR3aa: CASSYFKGLGTEAFF